The rows below give T cell receptor beta chains drawn from one sample of a study of spatial heterogeneity in lung cancer. MiXCR, run by TCRdb on the 5' RACE reads, gives a single entry per CDR3 protein. Of about 80,000 distinct CDR3 sequences in the sample, approximately 21% were seen once. This specimen consisted of PBMCs, obtained at surgery. The receptors derive from a male donor with early-stage non-small cell lung cancer. Both conserved end residues are part of each CDR3. A D gene is named only where the DNA matches it firmly. Size is stated for part of the rows, as once, few or many counts, or as a class when the clone is expanded.

few	TRBV20-1	TRBD1	TRBJ1-6	CSAGIGQGHNSPLHF	TGCAGTGCTGGAATAGGACAGGGTCATAATTCACCCCTCCACTTT
.	TRBV4-2	.	TRBJ2-3	CASSQLYDTDTQYF	TGTGCCAGCAGCCAGCTCTACGACACAGATACGCAGTATTTT
.	TRBV6-2/TRBV6-3	.	TRBJ2-7	CASSPRGPYEQYF	TGTGCCAGCAGTCCCCGGGGGCCCTACGAGCAGTACTTC
many	TRBV5-1	TRBD2	TRBJ2-5	CASSLAGAQETQYF	TGTGCCAGCAGCTTAGCGGGGGCCCAAGAGACCCAGTACTTC
many	TRBV20-1	TRBD1	TRBJ1-5	CSAGQQGGNQPQHF	TGCAGTGCGGGGCAACAGGGGGGAAATCAGCCCCAGCATTTT
few	TRBV30	TRBD1	TRBJ1-4	CAWSPRQGLDEKLFF	TGTGCCTGGAGTCCCCGACAGGGTTTGGATGAAAAACTGTTTTTT
.	TRBV6-5	.	TRBJ1-1	CAVGSTVGMFF	TGTGCCGTGGGGTCCACCGTGGGGATGTTCTTT
.	TRBV19	.	TRBJ2-2	CASTLRGFQSTGELFF	TGTGCCAGTACCCTAAGGGGATTCCAGAGCACCGGGGAGCTGTTTTTT
once	TRBV9	.	TRBJ1-6	CASSARREVDSPLHF	TGTGCCAGCAGCGCGAGGAGGGAGGTGGATTCACCCCTCCACTTT
once	TRBV6-5	.	TRBJ2-4	CASSSGLSLAKNIQYF	TGTGCCAGCAGTTCGGGACTGAGTCTAGCCAAAAACATTCAGTACTTC
.	TRBV2	.	TRBJ2-1	CASSGRGIANEQFF	TGTGCCAGCAGTGGAAGAGGGATCGCCAATGAGCAGTTCTTC
.	TRBV6-1	TRBD1	TRBJ2-2	CASSEDRGVYTGELFF	TGTGCCAGCAGTGAAGACAGGGGAGTTTACACCGGGGAGCTGTTTTTT
few	TRBV6-6	.	TRBJ2-5	CASNQQGLQETQYF	TGTGCCAGCAATCAACAGGGACTACAAGAGACCCAGTACTTC
.	TRBV11-3	.	TRBJ2-5	CASSSPGIEETQYF	TGTGCCAGCAGCTCGCCAGGGATAGAAGAGACCCAGTACTTC
many	TRBV7-9	TRBD1	TRBJ2-6	CASAAWTGWSSGANVLTF	TGTGCCAGCGCCGCATGGACAGGGTGGTCTTCTGGGGCCAACGTCCTGACTTTC
few	TRBV24-1	TRBD2	TRBJ2-1	CATSDPTPAGGNHNEQFF	TGTGCCACCAGTGATCCGACTCCCGCGGGGGGAAACCACAATGAGCAGTTCTTC
once	TRBV9	TRBD2	TRBJ2-3	CASSALAEGTDTQYF	TGTGCCAGCAGCGCACTAGCGGAGGGCACAGATACGCAGTATTTT
.	TRBV5-1	.	TRBJ2-5	CASSLLRERGETQYF	TGCGCCAGCAGCTTGTTGCGGGAAAGGGGAGAGACCCAGTACTTC
once	TRBV30	TRBD2	TRBJ2-3	CAWGFWTSGGPDTQYF	TGTGCCTGGGGATTTTGGACTAGCGGGGGGCCAGATACGCAGTATTTT
few	TRBV9	.	TRBJ1-6	CASSAAGRGNSPLHF	TGTGCCAGCAGCGCAGCCGGTAGAGGTAATTCACCCCTCCACTTT
.	TRBV10-2	TRBD1	TRBJ1-4	CASSESTGVGEKLFF	TGCGCCAGCAGTGAGTCGACAGGGGTAGGCGAAAAACTGTTTTTT